This T cell receptor (beta chain) emerged from a study of blood T cell repertoires in COVID-19. The protocol was immunoSEQ multiplex PCR, while the TCRdb copy is restricted to in-frame clones and leaves out a portion. The table lists some 140,000 clones, approximately 83% of them singletons. The CDR3 is made up of 15 amino acids. Trimming left V 7 bases short and J 0 bases short, with 15 bases between. Germline values: CDR1 SNHLY, CDR2 FYNNEI. The clonotype originates from a woman at least 80 years old with acute or convalescent COVID-19. The rearrangement links TRBV2 to TRBJ1-2; D gene ambiguous. The material sequenced was peripheral blood. The CDR3 DNA follows: TGTGCCAGCATACTCGCCCCCCGAGCTAACTATGGCTACACCTTC. It yields the protein CASILAPRANYGYTF.